The rows below give T cell receptor beta chains drawn from one sample of a study of neurological immune-mediated disorders. TCRdb reprocessed the 5' RACE reads with MiXCR, giving one entry per CDR3 protein. This table holds about 44,000 distinct CDR3 sequences, approximately 21% found once. The sample was PBMCs. The receptors were sampled from a man in his sixties with HTLV-1-associated myelopathy (HAM/TSP). The CDR3 runs from the conserved cysteine through the conserved F or W.

TRBV12-3/TRBV12-4,TRBJ2-1,CASSLPRASYNEQFF
TRBV7-2,TRBJ2-3,CASSRVGGTDTQYF
TRBV5-5,TRBJ2-7,CASSLTTTGEYEQYF
TRBV3-1,TRBJ1-3,CASSQFPGNTIYF
TRBV5-1,TRBJ2-4,CASRAGEGGNIQYF
TRBV5-5,TRBJ1-1,CASSLKGNTEAFF
TRBV20-1,TRBJ2-1,CSASHGWQGFPRDEQFF
TRBV18,TRBJ2-3,CASSRSGQGATDTQYF
TRBV6-1,TRBJ1-4,CASSLWTSVNEKLFF
TRBV20-1,TRBJ2-1,CSARGLEFNEQFF
TRBV20-1,TRBJ1-6,CSASPPQGRERGSPLHF
TRBV27,TRBJ2-3,CASSPTPGDTQYF
TRBV12-3/TRBV12-4,TRBJ2-7,CASSLAYGSFNEQYF
TRBV5-1,TRBJ2-1,CASSFNGAGRYNEQFF
TRBV20-1,TRBJ1-1,CSVGQVVNFEAFF
TRBV6-6,TRBJ1-1,CASSYDTEAFF
TRBV7-9,TRBJ2-5,CASSTRPPGETQYF
TRBV25-1,TRBJ2-3,CASSLGLDTQYF
TRBV30,TRBJ1-2,CAWSSPGWRGYTF
TRBV4-1,TRBJ1-1,CASSSWTGPNTEAFF
TRBV7-9,TRBJ1-5,CAGGDRDYSNQPQHF
TRBV6-1,TRBJ2-3,CASSETPTQDTQYF
TRBV18,TRBJ1-1,CASSGLQGMNTEAFF
TRBV5-1,TRBJ2-3,CASSVLAGGRRNTQYF
TRBV24-1,TRBJ2-2,CATSDSVTNTGELFF
TRBV7-2,TRBJ2-2,CASSPSGGSNTGELFF
TRBV7-6,TRBJ2-1,CASSFSGEPSNEQFF
TRBV6-5,TRBJ1-1,CASSTSGVAEAFF
TRBV3-1,TRBJ1-1,CASSLGKDTEAFF
TRBV24-1,TRBJ1-1,CATRETGSNTEAFF
TRBV6-1,TRBJ1-1,CASSEGRVWNTEAFF
TRBV3-1,TRBJ2-3,CASSQATLSGRLIGTDTQYF
TRBV7-3,TRBJ1-2,CASGDGPGYGYTF
TRBV20-1,TRBJ2-1,CSARTAGVLYNEQFF
TRBV20-1,TRBJ1-4,CSASVFGTGNEKLFF
TRBV6-1,TRBJ2-2,CASSEWVARNTGELFF
TRBV3-1,TRBJ2-1,CASSPGAGGEQFF
TRBV29-1,TRBJ1-2,CSVASTVTVNYGYTF
TRBV7-2,TRBJ2-1,CASKGQDSYNEQFF
TRBV20-1,TRBJ2-3,CSARVPSGKTDTQYF
TRBV7-9,TRBJ2-1,CASRQDRLVHEQFF